The sequence of this T cell receptor beta chain was determined in a study of blood T cell repertoires in COVID-19. Study information: From T cells, B-cell-depleted T cells, or PBMCs came the material, which was cDNA or gDNA.

Produced via immunoSEQ multiplex PCR; TCRdb's table is partial and in-frame only. Counted here are 140,000 or so clones, around 79% occurring once; the ten biggest clones make up approximately 5.2%. Those enrolled in Seattle joined during active infection and were followed longitudinally afterward. This TCR came from an older woman with COVID-19, enrolled during active disease. The sample taken for sequencing was peripheral blood.

The CDR3 region has the DNA TGTGCCAGCAGCGGGGGGACAGGGAGGACTAATGAAAAACTGTTTTTT. Encoded protein: CASSGGTGRTNEKLFF. The V and J genes are TRBV5-6 and TRBJ1-4, with TRBD1 identical over 9 bases. CDR3 length: 16 residues. Germline trimming cut 4 bases from V and 2 bases from J; bases unmatched to any gene: 6. CDR1 is SGHDT, CDR2 YYEEEE, per germline.